One sample yielded the 4 T cell receptor beta chains listed below, sequenced in a study of T-cell reconstitution after alpha-beta-depleted transplantation in children. Using unique molecular identifiers, the investigators prepared the TCRbeta library. TCRdb passed the PCR reads through MiXCR, listing each CDR3 protein once. The sample has 300,000 to 350,000 distinct CDR3 sequences; 15% to 20% are singletons. The sequencing used PBMCs, mostly from graft donor cells, collected 360 days after TCRalphabeta/CD19-depleted stem cell transplant. The source of these receptors is a male patient between 2 and 15 years old who had a stem cell transplant for acute lymphoblastic leukemia, so the T cells may come from the graft donor.

Only a few counts were recorded for this clonotype. The chain joins TRBV11-1 to TRBJ2-2; D is ambiguous. The CDR3 covers 18 residues. Trimming removed 5 bases from V and 1 base from J, with 20 bases in between. Looked up from germline, CDR1 is SGHAT and CDR2 is FQDESV (reference sequence). The CDR3 loop reads CASSPMGWKEKNTGELFF. The CDR3 DNA reads as TGTGCCAGCAGCCCCATGGGATGGAAGGAGAAGAACACCGGGGAGCTGTTTTTT.

In this sample, this clonotype turned up a few times. The chain employs TRBV28 and TRBJ1-5; no definite D call. The CDR3 covers 15 residues. V lost 4 bases, J lost 3 bases, and 13 bases lay in between. Germline lookup yields CDR1 MDHEN and CDR2 SYDVKM. This CDR3 reads CASSYDGSFNQPQHF. In DNA, the CDR3 is TGTGCCAGCAGTTATGACGGCAGTTTCAATCAGCCCCAGCATTTT.

This clonotype showed up just a few times. The DNA for the CDR3 is TGTGCCAGCAGCGTAGACCCGACAGGGGGATATAATTCACCCCTCCACTTT. Encoded protein: CASSVDPTGGYNSPLHF. This chain links TRBV9 with TRBJ1-6; TRBD1 aligns across 9 bases. J gave up 4 bases and V 0 bases, and 5 bases lay outside the gene matches. Germline assignment: CDR1 SGDLS and CDR2 YYNGEE. This CDR3 spans 17 amino acids.

This clonotype was recorded a few times. The chain couples TRBV19 to TRBJ1-2; D is possibly TRBD1 (5 bases). The CDR3 covers 16 residues. V gave up 5 bases and J gave up 0 bases, with 16 bases separating them. CDR1 and CDR2 (germline): LNHDA, SQIVND (reference sequence). CDR3 region: CASSSRKGLPNYGYTF. DNA of the CDR3: TGTGCCAGTAGTTCCCGGAAGGGGCTCCCTAACTATGGCTACACCTTC.